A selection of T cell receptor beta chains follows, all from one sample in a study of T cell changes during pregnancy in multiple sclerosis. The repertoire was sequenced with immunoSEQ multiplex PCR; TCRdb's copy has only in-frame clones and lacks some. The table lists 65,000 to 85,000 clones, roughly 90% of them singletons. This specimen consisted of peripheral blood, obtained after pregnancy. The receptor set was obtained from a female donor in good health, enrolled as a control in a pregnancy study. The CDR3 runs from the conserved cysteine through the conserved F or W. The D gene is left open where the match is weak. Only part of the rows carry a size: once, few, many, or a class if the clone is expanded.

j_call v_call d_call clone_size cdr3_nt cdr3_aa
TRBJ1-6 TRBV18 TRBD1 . TGTGCCAGCTCAACCGAGGGACAGGGGAATTCACCCCTCCACTTT CASSTEGQGNSPLHF
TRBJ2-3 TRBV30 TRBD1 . TGTGCCTGGAGTTTCGCAGGGGGCTTAGTGGGTACGCAGTATTTT CAWSFAGGLVGTQYF
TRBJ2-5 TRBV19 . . TGTGCCAGTGGCCCCGTACTAGCCACCGGGGAGACCCAGTACTTC CASGPVLATGETQYF
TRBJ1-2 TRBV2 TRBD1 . TGTGCCAGCAGTGAAGGACAGGGGTCGTATGGCTACACCTTC CASSEGQGSYGYTF
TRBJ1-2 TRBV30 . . TGTGCCTGGAGATCTGAGGAGGCCTTCTATGGCTACACCTTC CAWRSEEAFYGYTF
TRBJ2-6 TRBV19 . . TGTGCCAGTAGTGTCGGGGTGACGGGGGCCAACGTCCTGACTTTC CASSVGVTGANVLTF
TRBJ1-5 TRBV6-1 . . TGTGCCAGCAGTGAATCGGGGGGCCCTCAGCCCCAGCATTTT CASSESGGPQPQHF
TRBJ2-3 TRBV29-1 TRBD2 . TGCAGCGTGGGGACTAGAGGAACAGATACGCAGTATTTT CSVGTRGTDTQYF
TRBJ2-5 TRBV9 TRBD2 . TGTGCCAGCAGCATTGGGGGTAGCGGGGGCCCAGAAGAGACCCAGTACTTC CASSIGGSGGPEETQYF
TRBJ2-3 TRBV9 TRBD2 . TGTGCCAGCAGCACAGATCGGAGACTAGCAGCAACAGATACGCAGTATTTT CASSTDRRLAATDTQYF
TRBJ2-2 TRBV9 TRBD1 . TGTGCCAGCACCTCCACACCGAGAAACAGGGGGCTCGGGGAGCTGTTTTTT CASTSTPRNRGLGELFF
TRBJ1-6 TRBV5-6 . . TGTGCCAGCAGCTTGGCCACAGCCGATTCACCCCTCCACTTT CASSLATADSPLHF
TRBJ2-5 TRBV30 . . TGTGCCTGGGGCAGGGATTATTCGGAGACCCAGTACTTC CAWGRDYSETQYF
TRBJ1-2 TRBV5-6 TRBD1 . TGTGCCAGCAGCACGGGGACAGGGAACCTCTATGGCTACACCTTC CASSTGTGNLYGYTF
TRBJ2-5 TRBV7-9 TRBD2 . TGTGCCAGCAGCTCCGGGGACTATCAAGAGACCCAGTACTTC CASSSGDYQETQYF
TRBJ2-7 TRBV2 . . TGTGCCAGCAGTGAAGAAGGGGGTCCAGTTTCCTACGAGCAGTACTTC CASSEEGGPVSYEQYF
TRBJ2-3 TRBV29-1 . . TGCAGCGTTGCTAGACAGACCAGCACAGATACGCAGTATTTT CSVARQTSTDTQYF
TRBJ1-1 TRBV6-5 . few TGTGCCAGCAGTTACTCCCGGAACACTGAAGCTTTCTTT CASSYSRNTEAFF
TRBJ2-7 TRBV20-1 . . TGCAGTGCCACGGAGGGGGCCGTGCAGTACTTC CSATEGAVQYF
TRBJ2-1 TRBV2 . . TGTGCCAGCAGTGACTCTTGGGCTAAAAACAATGAGCAGTTCTTC CASSDSWAKNNEQFF
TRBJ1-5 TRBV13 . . TGTGCCAGCAGCTTAGGGGGGGCGACAGGAGGACAGCCCCAGCATTTT CASSLGGATGGQPQHF
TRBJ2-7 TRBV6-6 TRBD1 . TGTGCCAGCAGCTTCGACGCCGGGACAGGGATGCAGTACTTC CASSFDAGTGMQYF
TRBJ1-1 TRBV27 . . TGTGCCAGCAGAACCCTTACAGGGAGCACTGAAGCTTTCTTT CASRTLTGSTEAFF
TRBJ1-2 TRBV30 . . TGTGCCTGGAGCGGGGATTCTCTTAACTATGGCTACACCTTC CAWSGDSLNYGYTF
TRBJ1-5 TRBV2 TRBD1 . TGTGCCAGCAGGGATAGGACAGGGTTTCAGCCCCAGCATTTT CASRDRTGFQPQHF
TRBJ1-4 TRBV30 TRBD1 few TGTGCCTGGAATAGGGGGCTGGGTGAAAAACTGTTTTTT CAWNRGLGEKLFF
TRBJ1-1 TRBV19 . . TGTGCCAGTAGAGAGGGGGGGACTAACACTGAAGCTTTCTTT CASREGGTNTEAFF
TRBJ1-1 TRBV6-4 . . TGTGCCAGCAGGGGCAGCGGGGTGGGGACTGAAGCTTTCTTT CASRGSGVGTEAFF
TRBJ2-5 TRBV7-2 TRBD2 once TGTGCCAGCAGCTTAGCGCTCTCGCTAGCGGGAGGGCGGTCGGGGGAGACCCAGTACTTC CASSLALSLAGGRSGETQYF
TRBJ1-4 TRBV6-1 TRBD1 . TGTGCCAGCGGTGGACAGGGGTTTAATGAAAAACTGTTTTTT CASGGQGFNEKLFF
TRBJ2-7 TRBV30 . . TGTGCCTGGGAGCTCAACACAGGGTCCGAGCAGTACTTC CAWELNTGSEQYF
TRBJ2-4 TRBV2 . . TGTGCCAGCAGTGAAGGGCAGGTTTGGGCCGGAAACATTCAGTACTTC CASSEGQVWAGNIQYF
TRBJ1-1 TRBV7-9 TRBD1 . TGTGCCAGCAGCTTATCGGACAGGGCTTACACTGAAGCTTTCTTT CASSLSDRAYTEAFF
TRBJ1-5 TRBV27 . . TGTGCCAGCAGTTTCGGGGGTTGGAATCAGCCCCAGCATTTT CASSFGGWNQPQHF
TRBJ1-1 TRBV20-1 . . TGCAGTGCCACAGGGAATGAAGCTTTCTTT CSATGNEAFF
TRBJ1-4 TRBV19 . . TGTGCCAGTAGTATGGTTCGGGAAAAACTGTTTTTT CASSMVREKLFF
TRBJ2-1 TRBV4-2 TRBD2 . TGTGCCAGCAGCCAAGATAAGGTCGGCGGGGGGAGAGGTGAGCAGTTCTTC CASSQDKVGGGRGEQFF
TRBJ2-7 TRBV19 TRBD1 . TGTGCCAGTAGTATAACAGGGACAGGGTTCTCCTACGAGCAGTACTTC CASSITGTGFSYEQYF
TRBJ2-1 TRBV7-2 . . TGTGCCAGCAGCTCGAACGTTTTCAGAAATGAGCAGTTCTTC CASSSNVFRNEQFF
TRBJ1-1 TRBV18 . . TGTGCCAGCTCACGAGGACAGCCAAACACTGAAGCTTTCTTT CASSRGQPNTEAFF
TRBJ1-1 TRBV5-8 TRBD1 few TGTGCCAGCAGCAGAACCAGGGGGGTCACTGAAGCTTTCTTT CASSRTRGVTEAFF
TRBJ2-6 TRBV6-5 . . TGTGCCAGCAGGGGAAAGGGGTCTGGGGCCAACGTCCTGACTTTC CASRGKGSGANVLTF
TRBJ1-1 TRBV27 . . TGTGCCAGCAGTTTGGGCCAGAACACTGAAGCTTTCTTT CASSLGQNTEAFF
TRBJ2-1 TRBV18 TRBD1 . TGTGCCAGCTACGGACAGGAAGGTGCCTACAATGAGCAGTTCTTC CASYGQEGAYNEQFF
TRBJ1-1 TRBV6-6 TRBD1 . TGTGCCAGCAGTTCGACAGGGAGAAACACTGAAGCTTTCTTT CASSSTGRNTEAFF
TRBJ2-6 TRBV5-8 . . TGTGCCAGCAGCCCCATTTATCGGTCCGGGGCCAACGTCCTGACTTTC CASSPIYRSGANVLTF
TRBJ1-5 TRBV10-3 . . TGTGCCATCAGTGAGTCAGGCGGGCGAGGACAGCCCCAGCATTTT CAISESGGRGQPQHF
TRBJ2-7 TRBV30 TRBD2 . TGTGCCTGGATGAGGGGACTAGCGGGGGGAGGTAGCTACGAGCAGTACTTC CAWMRGLAGGGSYEQYF
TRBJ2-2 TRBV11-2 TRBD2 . TGTGCCAGCAGCTTAGAACTAGCGGGGGGTAACGGGGAGCTGTTTTTT CASSLELAGGNGELFF
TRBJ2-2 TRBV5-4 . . TGTGCCAGCAGCTTAATGACAGTTCTTGGCACCGGGGAGCTGTTTTTT CASSLMTVLGTGELFF
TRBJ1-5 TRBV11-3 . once TGTGCCAGCAGCTTAAATTATAGCAATCAGCCCCAGCATTTT CASSLNYSNQPQHF
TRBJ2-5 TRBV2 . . TGTGCCAGCAGTTCCCAGACTGGCAACCAAGAGACCCAGTACTTC CASSSQTGNQETQYF